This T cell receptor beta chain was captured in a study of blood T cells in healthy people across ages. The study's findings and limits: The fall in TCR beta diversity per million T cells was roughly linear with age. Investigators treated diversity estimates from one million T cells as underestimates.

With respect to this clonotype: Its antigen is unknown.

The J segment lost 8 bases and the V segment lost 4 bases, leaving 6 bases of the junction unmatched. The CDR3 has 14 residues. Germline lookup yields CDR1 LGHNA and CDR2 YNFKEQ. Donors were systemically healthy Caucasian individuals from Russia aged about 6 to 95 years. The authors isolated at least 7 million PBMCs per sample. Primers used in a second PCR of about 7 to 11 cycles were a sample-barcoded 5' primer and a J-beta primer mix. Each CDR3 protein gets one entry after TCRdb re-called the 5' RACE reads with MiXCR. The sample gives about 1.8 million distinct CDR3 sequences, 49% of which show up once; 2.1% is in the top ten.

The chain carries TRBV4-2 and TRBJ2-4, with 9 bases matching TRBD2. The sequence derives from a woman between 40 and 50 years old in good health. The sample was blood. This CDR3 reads CASSPRTSVDIQYF. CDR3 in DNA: TGTGCCAGCAGCCCACGGACTAGCGTGGACATTCAGTACTTC.